This is a list of T cell receptor beta chains from one sample in a study of shared T cell receptors in the human thymus. Measured with immunoSEQ multiplex PCR; TCRdb has only the in-frame clones, and not every one. The table includes approximately 490,000 clones, about 80% detected once. Another study also made use of these data, one on human thymus T cells.

The sequencing input was thymocytes. The receptor set was obtained from a boy younger than two with a congenital heart defect. Each CDR3 is given with its conserved first and last residue. A D gene is named only where the DNA matches it firmly. Not every row has a clone size; where given, it reads once, few, many or a size class.

TRBV30	TRBD2	TRBJ2-7	.	15	CASLCGSGGPYEQYF	TGTGCCTCCCTTTGCGGGAGTGGGGGTCCCTACGAGCAGTACTTC
TRBV6-6	.	TRBJ2-2	few	13	CASSFPLTGELFF	TGTGCCAGCAGTTTCCCTCTAACCGGGGAGCTGTTTTTT
TRBV4-3	.	TRBJ2-7	few	17	CASSQVLLGEVSYEQYF	TGCGCCAGCAGCCAAGTACTTTTGGGAGAGGTCTCCTACGAGCAGTACTTC
TRBV11-1	TRBD2	TRBJ2-7	.	14	CASSFSGGPNEQYF	TGTGCCAGCAGCTTTAGCGGGGGCCCGAACGAGCAGTACTTC
TRBV11-2	TRBD2	TRBJ2-1	.	14	CASSIGLAPNEQFF	TGTGCCAGCAGCATCGGACTAGCGCCGAATGAGCAGTTCTTC
TRBV6-5	.	TRBJ2-1	.	14	CATSRGRAYNEQFF	TGTGCCACCTCAAGGGGGAGGGCCTACAATGAGCAGTTCTTC
TRBV27	.	TRBJ2-2	.	16	CASSSAKRENTGELFF	TGTGCCAGCAGTTCGGCGAAGAGGGAGAACACCGGGGAGCTGTTTTTT
TRBV27	.	TRBJ1-2	once	16	CASSLIMAGFPYGYTF	TGTGCCAGCAGTTTAATCATGGCAGGTTTTCCCTATGGCTACACCTTC
TRBV5-1	TRBD2	TRBJ2-3	.	16	CASSPLELAGANTQYF	TGCGCCAGCAGCCCCCTCGAACTAGCGGGAGCGAATACGCAGTATTTT
TRBV29-1	TRBD2	TRBJ2-1	once	15	CSVEGKREEINEQFF	TGCAGCGTTGAAGGGAAGCGGGAGGAAATCAATGAGCAGTTCTTC
TRBV19	.	TRBJ2-2	once	17	CATAHGPGQTNTGELFF	TGTGCCACCGCGCATGGCCCGGGACAAACGAACACCGGGGAGCTGTTTTTT
TRBV4-3	.	TRBJ2-1	.	18	CASSQEEVRRGEYNEQFF	TGCGCCAGCAGCCAAGAAGAGGTACGGAGGGGCGAGTACAATGAGCAGTTCTTC
TRBV30	.	TRBJ2-7	.	13	CAWSPLDNYEQYF	TGTGCCTGGAGTCCACTAGACAACTACGAGCAGTACTTC
TRBV21-1	.	TRBJ1-2	.	17	CASSKEDRLNLIYGYTF	TGTGCCAGCAGCAAAGAGGACAGACTCAACCTAATATATGGCTACACCTTC
TRBV28	TRBD2	TRBJ2-3	once	16	CASSSLAGPVTDTQYF	TGTGCCAGCAGCTCCTTAGCGGGACCAGTCACAGATACGCAGTATTTT
TRBV6-1	TRBD1	TRBJ1-1	few	12	CASWRDSTEAFF	TGTGCCAGCTGGCGGGACAGCACTGAAGCTTTCTTT
TRBV4-3	TRBD2	TRBJ2-1	.	19	CASSQDQASGGRSYNEQFF	TGCGCCAGCAGCCAAGATCAGGCTAGCGGGGGCCGCTCCTACAATGAGCAGTTCTTC
TRBV5-1	TRBD2	TRBJ2-3	.	16	CASSDLLAGGPDTQYF	TGCGCCAGCAGCGACCTACTAGCGGGAGGGCCAGATACGCAGTATTTT
TRBV5-4	TRBD2	TRBJ2-1	.	19	CASSLAVSGLASTYNEQFF	TGTGCCAGCAGCTTGGCCGTTTCTGGACTAGCGTCAACCTACAATGAGCAGTTCTTC
TRBV10-1	TRBD1	TRBJ2-1	.	16	CASSGGQTSSYNEQFF	TGCGCCAGCAGTGGGGGACAGACGAGCTCCTACAATGAGCAGTTCTTC
TRBV7-2	TRBD2	TRBJ2-1	.	17	CASSDHFETSGSNEQFF	TGTGCCAGCAGCGATCATTTCGAGACTAGCGGGAGCAATGAGCAGTTCTTC
TRBV6-5	.	TRBJ2-1	.	15	CASSLTGSSQNEQFF	TGTGCCAGCAGCCTTACCGGGAGTTCGCAAAATGAGCAGTTCTTC
TRBV6-1	.	TRBJ1-1	.	15	CASSETSGLNTEAFF	TGTGCCAGCAGTGAAACCTCAGGGCTTAACACTGAAGCTTTCTTT
TRBV28	.	TRBJ2-7	.	17	CASSSPLGSGVSYEQYF	TGTGCCAGCAGTTCACCCCTGGGGTCAGGGGTATCCTACGAGCAGTACTTC
TRBV19	TRBD2	TRBJ2-1	.	15	CASSQEREGQCEQFF	TGTGCCAGTAGCCAGGAGCGGGAGGGCCAGTGTGAGCAGTTCTTC
TRBV5-4	.	TRBJ1-2	.	18	CASSTGQGGGFRNYGYTF	TGTGCCAGCAGCACTGGTCAGGGAGGAGGGTTTCGGAACTATGGCTACACCTTC
TRBV4-2	TRBD1	TRBJ2-3	.	18	CASSQDPRGQGMRDTQYF	TGTGCCAGCAGCCAAGATCCGAGGGGACAGGGGATGAGGGATACGCAGTATTTT
TRBV7-9	.	TRBJ1-2	.	13	CASSLDGNYGYTF	TGTGCCAGCAGCCTCGACGGGAACTATGGCTACACCTTC
TRBV18	.	TRBJ2-3	.	15	CASSPHRVWTDTQYF	TGTGCCAGCTCACCACACAGGGTGTGGACAGATACGCAGTATTTT
TRBV27	TRBD2	TRBJ2-7	few	17	CASSIYPPGTSVHEQYF	TGTGCCAGCAGTATCTACCCTCCTGGGACTAGCGTCCACGAGCAGTACTTC
TRBV28	.	TRBJ2-1	.	14	CASSPRLGAHEQFF	TGTGCCAGCAGTCCCAGACTTGGGGCCCATGAGCAGTTCTTC
TRBV12-5	.	TRBJ2-5	.	18	CASGISPGATDVRETQYF	TGTGCTAGTGGCATTAGTCCAGGGGCTACGGACGTGAGAGAGACCCAGTACTTC
TRBV27	TRBD1	TRBJ2-7	.	15	CASSTGQGAWYEQYF	TGTGCCAGCAGTACCGGACAGGGGGCATGGTACGAGCAGTACTTC
TRBV5-6	.	TRBJ2-1	.	13	CASSLPSSNEQFF	TGTGCCAGCAGCTTGCCTAGCTCCAATGAGCAGTTCTTC
TRBV5-1	TRBD2	TRBJ2-1	.	16	CASRRLSGRAGNEQFF	TGCGCCAGCAGGAGATTGAGCGGGAGGGCAGGAAATGAGCAGTTCTTC
TRBV14	.	TRBJ2-7	once	16	CASSPRTGGLSYEQYF	TGTGCCAGCAGCCCCCGGACAGGAGGGTTATCCTACGAGCAGTACTTC
TRBV7-6	TRBD2	TRBJ2-7	few	15	CASSPRTSGTCEQYF	TGTGCCAGCAGTCCCCGGACTAGCGGGACTTGCGAGCAGTACTTC
TRBV5-1	TRBD1	TRBJ2-2	.	15	CASSLGPGGTGELFF	TGCGCCAGCAGCTTGGGTCCAGGGGGCACCGGGGAGCTGTTTTTT
TRBV11-2	TRBD2	TRBJ2-2	.	19	CASSPYRLAKPTGAGELFF	TGTGCCAGCAGCCCGTACAGACTAGCTAAGCCAACGGGCGCCGGGGAGCTGTTTTTT
TRBV7-9	.	TRBJ1-5	.	15	CASSLGGRSNQPQHF	TGTGCCAGCAGCTTAGGGGGGCGAAGCAATCAGCCCCAGCATTTT
TRBV5-6	.	TRBJ2-5	.	14	CASSFWGGEETQYF	TGTGCCAGCAGCTTTTGGGGGGGCGAGGAGACCCAGTACTTC
TRBV5-6	.	TRBJ2-5	.	14	CASSLLGSGETQYF	TGTGCCAGCAGCTTGCTCGGTAGCGGAGAGACCCAGTACTTC
TRBV14	TRBD1	TRBJ1-1	.	16	CASSQLTGAGNTEAFF	TGTGCCAGCAGCCAATTGACAGGGGCGGGGAACACTGAAGCTTTCTTT
TRBV18	TRBD1	TRBJ1-2	.	17	CASSPVPLYRGKYGYTF	TGTGCCAGCTCACCAGTCCCTCTTTACAGGGGAAAATATGGCTACACCTTC